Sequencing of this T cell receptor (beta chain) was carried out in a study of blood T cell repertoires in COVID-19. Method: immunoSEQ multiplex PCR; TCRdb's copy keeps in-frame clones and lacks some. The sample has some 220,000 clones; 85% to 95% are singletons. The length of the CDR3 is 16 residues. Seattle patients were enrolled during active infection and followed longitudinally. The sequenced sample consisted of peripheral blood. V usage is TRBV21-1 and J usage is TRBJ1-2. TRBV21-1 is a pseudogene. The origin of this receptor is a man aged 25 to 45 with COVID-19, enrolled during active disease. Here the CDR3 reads CASSRSGGERENGYTF. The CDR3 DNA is TGTGCCAGCAGCAGAAGTGGGGGGGAGAGGGAGAATGGCTACACCTTC.